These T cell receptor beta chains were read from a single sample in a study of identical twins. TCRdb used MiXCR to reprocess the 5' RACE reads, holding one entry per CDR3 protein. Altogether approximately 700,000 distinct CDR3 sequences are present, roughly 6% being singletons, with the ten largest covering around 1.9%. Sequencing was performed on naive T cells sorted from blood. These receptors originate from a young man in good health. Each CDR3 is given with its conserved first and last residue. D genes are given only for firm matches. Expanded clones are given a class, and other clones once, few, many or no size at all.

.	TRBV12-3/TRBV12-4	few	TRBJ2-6	CASSLGGAGGANVLTF	TGTGCCAGCAGTTTAGGGGGCGCGGGGGGGGCCAACGTCCTGACTTTC
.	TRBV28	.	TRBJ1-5	CATGRDQPQHF	TGTGCCACTGGGCGGGATCAGCCCCAGCATTTT
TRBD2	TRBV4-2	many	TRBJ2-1	CASSPLSGMGNEQFF	TGTGCCAGCAGCCCCTTGAGCGGGATGGGGAATGAGCAGTTCTTC
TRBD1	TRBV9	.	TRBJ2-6	CASRLRDSILHSSSGANVLTF	TGTGCCAGCAGACTCCGGGACAGCATCCTTCACAGTAGCTCTGGGGCCAACGTCCTGACTTTC
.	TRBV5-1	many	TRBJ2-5	CASSLTGLKRETQYF	TGCGCCAGCAGCTTGACAGGCCTCAAAAGAGAGACCCAGTACTTC
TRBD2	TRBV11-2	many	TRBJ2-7	CASSPPQGLARKEPYEQYF	TGTGCCAGCAGCCCCCCGCAGGGACTAGCAAGAAAGGAACCCTACGAGCAGTACTTC
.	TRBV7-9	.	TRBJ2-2	CASSLAALPRGGLFF	TGTGCCAGCAGCTTAGCCGCATTGCCCCGAGGGGGGCTGTTTTTT
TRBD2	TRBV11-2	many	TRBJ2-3	CASRKPGLAGGWQYF	TGTGCCAGCAGGAAACCGGGACTAGCGGGAGGTTGGCAGTATTTT
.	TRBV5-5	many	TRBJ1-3	CASSFISGNTIYF	TGTGCCAGCAGCTTCATCTCTGGAAACACCATATATTTT
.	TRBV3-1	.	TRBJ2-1	CASSLTLFGSGDEQFF	TGTGCCAGCAGCCTAACGTTATTTGGTTCGGGAGATGAGCAGTTCTTC
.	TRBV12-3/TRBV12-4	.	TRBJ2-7	CASSLSYLYEQYF	TGTGCCAGCAGTTTAAGCTATCTCTACGAGCAGTACTTC
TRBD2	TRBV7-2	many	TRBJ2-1	CASSAPGLAGKFF	TGTGCCAGCAGCGCCCCGGGACTAGCGGGAAAGTTCTTC
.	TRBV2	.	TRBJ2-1	CASSEAGDSYNEQFF	TGTGCCAGCAGTGAAGCAGGGGACTCCTACAATGAGCAGTTCTTC
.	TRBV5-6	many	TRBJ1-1	CASSLGGENTEAFF	TGTGCCAGCAGCTTGGGCGGAGAAAACACTGAAGCTTTCTTT
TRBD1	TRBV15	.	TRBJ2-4	CATSRQTGGIADIQYF	TGTGCCACCAGCAGACAAACAGGGGGCATAGCGGACATTCAGTACTTC
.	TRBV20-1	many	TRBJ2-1	CSARVVRAEQFF	TGCAGTGCTAGAGTGGTGCGGGCCGAGCAGTTCTTC
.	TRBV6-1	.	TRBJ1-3	CASSDGKPGNTICF	TGTGCCAGCAGTGACGGCAAACCTGGAAACACCATATGTTTT
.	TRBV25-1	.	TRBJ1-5	CASEGIGGNQPQHF	TGTGCCAGCGAGGGGATTGGGGGCAATCAGCCCCAGCATTTT
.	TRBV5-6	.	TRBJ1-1	CASSLVSGKNTEAFF	TGTGCCAGCAGCTTGGTTTCCGGGAAGAACACTGAAGCTTTCTTT
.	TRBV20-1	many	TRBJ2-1	CSAGDNEQFF	TGCAGTGCTGGCGACAATGAGCAGTTCTTC
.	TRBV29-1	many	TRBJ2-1	CSVKGQGYNEQFF	TGCAGCGTCAAAGGGCAGGGCTACAATGAGCAGTTCTTC
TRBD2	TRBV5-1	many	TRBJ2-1	CASSKVSGLAEYNEQFF	TGCGCCAGCAGCAAAGTAAGCGGACTAGCGGAGTACAATGAGCAGTTCTTC
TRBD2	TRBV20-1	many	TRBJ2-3	CSASSPGLAEDTQYF	TGCAGTGCTAGCTCGCCGGGACTAGCAGAAGATACGCAGTATTTT
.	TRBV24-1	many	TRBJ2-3	CATSDPGAGTDTQYF	TGTGCCACCAGTGACCCCGGGGCCGGCACAGATACGCAGTATTTT
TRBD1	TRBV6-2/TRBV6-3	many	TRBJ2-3	CASSTKDRGPDTQYF	TGTGCCAGCAGTACCAAGGACAGGGGGCCAGATACGCAGTATTTT